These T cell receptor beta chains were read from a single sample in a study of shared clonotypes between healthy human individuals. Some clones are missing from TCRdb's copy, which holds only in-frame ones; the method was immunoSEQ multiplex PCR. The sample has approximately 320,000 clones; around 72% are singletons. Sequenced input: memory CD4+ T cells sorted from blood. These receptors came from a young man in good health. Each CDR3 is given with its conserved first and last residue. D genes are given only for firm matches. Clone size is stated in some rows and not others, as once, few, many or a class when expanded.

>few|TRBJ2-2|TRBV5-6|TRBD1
CASSLLTGGARNTGELFF
TGTGCCAGCAGCTTGCTAACAGGGGGCGCGAGGAACACCGGGGAGCTGTTTTTT
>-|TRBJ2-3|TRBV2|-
CASKGGGNTDTQYF
TGTGCCAGCAAGGGGGGCGGAAACACAGATACGCAGTATTTT
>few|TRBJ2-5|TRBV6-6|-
CASGSFETQYF
TGTGCCAGCGGGAGTTTCGAGACCCAGTACTTC
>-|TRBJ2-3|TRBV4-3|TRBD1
CASSQEAARDSNWDTQYF
TGCGCCAGCAGCCAAGAGGCGGCCCGGGACAGCAATTGGGATACGCAGTATTTT
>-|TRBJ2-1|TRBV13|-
CASSSGHWYEQFF
TGTGCCAGCAGCTCGGGACATTGGTATGAGCAGTTCTTC
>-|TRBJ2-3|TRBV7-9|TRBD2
CASSLGLAGAGDTQYF
TGTGCCAGCAGCCTGGGACTAGCGGGAGCGGGAGATACGCAGTATTTT
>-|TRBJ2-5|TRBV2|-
CASSGYSLGETQYF
TGTGCCAGCAGTGGTTACTCCCTGGGAGAGACCCAGTACTTC
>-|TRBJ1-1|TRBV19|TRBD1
CATTYTGVGDTEAFF
TGTGCCACTACCTATACAGGGGTGGGGGACACTGAAGCTTTCTTT
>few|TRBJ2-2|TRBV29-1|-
CSAKNTGELFF
TGCAGCGCTAAAAACACCGGGGAGCTGTTTTTT
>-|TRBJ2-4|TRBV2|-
CASSADSLVKNIQYF
TGTGCCAGCAGTGCTGACAGTTTAGTCAAAAACATTCAGTACTTC
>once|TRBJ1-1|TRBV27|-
CASSLMGGNTEAFF
TGTGCCAGCAGTTTAATGGGCGGAAACACTGAAGCTTTCTTT
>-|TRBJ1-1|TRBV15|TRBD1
CATTLGGTATEAFF
TGTGCCACCACCCTAGGTGGGACAGCCACTGAAGCTTTCTTT
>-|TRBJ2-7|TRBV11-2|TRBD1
CASSLPTGGLTNEQYF
TGTGCCAGCAGCTTACCCACAGGGGGCCTGACCAACGAGCAGTACTTC
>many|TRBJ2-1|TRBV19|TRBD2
CASSPRTRGNEQFF
TGTGCCAGTAGTCCCCGGACTAGGGGTAATGAGCAGTTCTTC
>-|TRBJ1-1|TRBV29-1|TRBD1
CSVQQGAGNTEAFF
TGCAGCGTTCAACAGGGGGCAGGGAACACTGAAGCTTTCTTT
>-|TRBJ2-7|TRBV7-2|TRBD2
CASSTRSGSMPEQYF
TGTGCCAGCAGCACCCGGAGCGGGAGTATGCCCGAGCAGTACTTC